This passage covers 24 T cell receptor beta chains from one sample sequenced in a study of shared clonotypes between healthy human individuals. The table came from immunoSEQ multiplex PCR; TCRdb's copy has only in-frame clones and leaves some out. The table includes about 2.2 million clones, 93% detected once. CD8 cells classed as naive were CD45RO-negative and positively selected for CCR7, excluding terminally differentiated effector memory CD45RA+ cells. Sequenced material: naive CD8+ T cells from PBMCs. The receptors come from a man between 18 and 35 years old in good health. Some clones in this sample may be carry-over from other donors' samples.

This clone was recorded a few times. The V and J genes are TRBV9 and TRBJ1-1, with D unclear. Per germline, CDR1 SGDLS and CDR2 YYNGEE. The V gene lost 2 bases and the J gene lost 5 bases, with 16 bases spanning the gap. The CDR3 is 15 amino acids. The CDR3 spells CASSVSIEGKTEAFF. The CDR3, as DNA: TGTGCCAGCAGCGTTAGCATCGAGGGAAAGACTGAAGCTTTCTTT.

This chain connects TRBV6-6 to TRBJ2-1, with 12 positions matching TRBD2. Germline-derived CDR1 and CDR2 are MNHNY and SVGAGI (reference sequence). With V trimmed by 0 bases and J by 4 bases, 1 base remained unmatched. The CDR3 extends over 16 amino acids. The CDR3 region is CASSYSTSGGYNEQFF. The DNA of the CDR3 is TGTGCCAGCAGTTACTCCACTAGCGGGGGGTACAATGAGCAGTTCTTC.

This chain links TRBV7-9 with TRBJ2-2, with D unresolved. The V and J ends lost 0 bases and 3 bases respectively, with 17 bases between them. The length of the CDR3 is 18 residues. Germline V gene sequence: CDR1 SEHNR, CDR2 FQNEAQ (reference sequence). The DNA for the CDR3 is TGTGCCAGCAGCTTAGCTGAGACTGGCTTTCAGGACACCGGGGAGCTGTTTTTT. Translation: CASSLAETGFQDTGELFF.

The chain combines TRBV1 with TRBJ2-1; the table's D call, TRBD2, was not checked against the DNA. TRBV1 is a pseudogene. CDR3 size: 18 residues. The CDR3 DNA reads TGCACCAGCAGCCGACCTGGCGAGCGGGATATCTCCTACAATGAGCAGTTCTTC. Its protein product is CTSSRPGERDISYNEQFF.

A single count supports this clone. The chain is built from TRBV30 and TRBJ1-2; no reliable D call. Germline lookup yields CDR1 GTSNPN and CDR2 SVGIG (reference sequence). Trimming cost V 2 bases and J 0 bases, with 13 bases left between them. The CDR3 is 15 residues long. The CDR3 DNA is TGTGCCTGGAGTAGTGGGAGCTCCTCTAACTATGGCTACACCTTC. It encodes CAWSSGSSSNYGYTF.

The rearrangement joins TRBV29-1 to TRBJ2-2; D perhaps matches TRBD1 (5 bases). From germline, CDR1 is SQVTM and CDR2 ANQGSEA. The CDR3 extends over 12 amino acids. V lost 5 bases to trimming and J lost 7 bases, with 11 bases between them. The CDR3 DNA reads as TGCAGCGTTTCTAGGACAAACGGGGAGCTGTTTTTT. Protein sequence: CSVSRTNGELFF.

J is TRBJ2-4 and V is TRBV4-1, with no clear D. The V gene lost 1 base and the J gene lost 5 bases, with 18 bases spanning the gap. Germline assignment: CDR1 MGHRA and CDR2 YSYEKL. The CDR3 has 17 residues. The CDR3 DNA sequence: TGCGCCAGCAGCCAAGGATTGGTGCTCAGGAGTGAAAACATTCAGTACTTC. As protein: CASSQGLVLRSENIQYF.

The chain is built from TRBV11-2 and TRBJ2-2; D gene unclear. With 4 bases removed from V and 4 bases from J, the gap between germline ends came to 19 bases. In germline, CDR1 is SGHAT, CDR2 FQNNGV. This CDR3 contains 17 residues. CDR3 DNA: TGTGCCAGCAGCTCCCGTTCTCGAGAGGCAGGCACCGGGGAGCTGTTTTTT. Translated: CASSSRSREAGTGELFF.

This sequence joins TRBV7-9 and TRBJ2-3; the D is unclear. The CDR3 length is 15 residues. V was pared by 6 bases and J by 0 bases, with 13 bases between. In germline, CDR1 is SEHNR, CDR2 FQNEAQ (reference sequence). CDR3 loop: CASRHGPLSTDTQYF. Written as DNA, the CDR3 is TGTGCCAGCAGACATGGACCCCTGAGCACAGATACGCAGTATTTT.

This clone is a singleton in its sample. V is TRBV7-2 and J is TRBJ1-5; D is uncertain. Per germline, CDR1 SGHTA and CDR2 FQGNSA. The V and J ends lost 4 bases and 0 bases respectively, with 4 bases between them. The CDR3 is 13 residues long. In DNA, the CDR3 is TGTGCCAGCAGCTCTAATAGCAATCAGCCCCAGCATTTT. Translating it yields CASSSNSNQPQHF.

A single count supports this clone. This chain links TRBV28 with TRBJ1-4; no definite D call. Germline V CDR1 and CDR2: MDHEN, SYDVKM. Trimming stripped 2 bases from V and 6 bases from J, with 13 bases between. The CDR3 loop spans 15 amino acids. The CDR3 protein is CASSLGTRGHEKLFF. Written as DNA, the CDR3 is TGTGCCAGCAGTTTAGGCACAAGAGGACATGAAAAACTGTTTTTT. The full variable domain, its missing parts supplied by reference TRBV28 and TRBJ1-4, is DVKVTQSSRYLVKRTGEKVFLECVQDMDHENMFWYRQDPGLGLRLIYFSYDVKMKEKGDIPEGYSVSREKKERFSLILESASTNQTSMYLCASSLGTRGHEKLFFGSGTQLSVL.

The rearrangement links TRBV6-5 to TRBJ1-1, with D perhaps TRBD1 (5 bases). CDR1 and CDR2 (germline): MNHEY, SVGAGI. This CDR3 comprises 15 residues. With 4 bases removed from V and 1 base from J, the gap between germline ends came to 13 bases. The CDR3, as DNA: TGTGCCAGCAGTTCCCCCCGAAGGGGGAACACTGAAGCTTTCTTT. As protein: CASSSPRRGNTEAFF.

CDR3 nucleotides: TGTGCCAGTAGTAAACATTGGACAGGCCATTACCAAGAGACCCAGTACTTC. It translates to CASSKHWTGHYQETQYF. The rearrangement joins TRBV19 to TRBJ2-5; 7 bases are shared with TRBD1. The germline gives CDR1 LNHDA, CDR2 SQIVND (reference sequence). The CDR3 is made up of 17 amino acids. With 4 bases clipped from V and 0 bases from J, the junction kept 11 bases outside the gene matches.

V and J are TRBV29-1 and TRBJ1-2, with a possible D match to TRBD1 (6 bases). In germline, CDR1 is SQVTM, CDR2 ANQGSEA. The germline V and J ends were trimmed by 4 bases and 4 bases, with 13 bases remaining between them. The CDR3 contains 13 residues. The CDR3 coding sequence is TGCAGCGTTGCGAGGGGGGGGATCTATGGCTACACCTTC. Translating it yields CSVARGGIYGYTF.

This clone was found once. The gene calls are TRBV18 and TRBJ2-5; 7 nucleotides align to TRBD2. V was clipped by 6 bases and J by 3 bases; unmatched bases: 7. CDR3 length: 14 residues. Germline V gene data show CDR1 as KGHSH and CDR2 as LQKENI. The CDR3: CASSPLRGEETQYF. In DNA, the CDR3 is TGTGCCAGCTCTCCTCTTCGGGGGGAAGAGACCCAGTACTTC.

The chain has TRBV28 and TRBJ2-7, with 7 bases fitting TRBD1. V shed 5 bases, J shed 0 bases, and the junction held 10 bases outside the gene matches. Per germline, CDR1 MDHEN and CDR2 SYDVKM. The CDR3 contains 16 residues. CDR3 DNA sequence: TGTGCCAGCAGTCAACCCCGGGACAGATCCTCCTACGAGCAGTACTTC. Translated: CASSQPRDRSSYEQYF.

Only one count was recorded for this clone. The identical CDR3 is also encoded by other nucleotide sequences in the sample. The chain links TRBV9 to TRBJ2-2; D ambiguous. The CDR3 sequence is 12 residues long. Trimming pared 4 bases from V and 5 bases from J, leaving 6 bases between. CDR1 is SGDLS, CDR2 YYNGEE, per germline. CDR3 amino acids: CASSPNTGELFF. The CDR3 coding sequence is TGTGCCAGCAGCCCCAATACCGGGGAGCTGTTTTTT.

V and J are TRBV2 and TRBJ1-1, with D perhaps TRBD1 (6 bases). Germline V gives CDR1 SNHLY, CDR2 FYNNEI. This CDR3 spans 16 amino acids. V gave up 3 bases and J gave up 5 bases, with 19 bases separating them. The CDR3, as DNA: TGTGCCAGCAGTGAGGTCGGGGGGCCACCAAGGACTGAAGCTTTCTTT. This sequence encodes CASSEVGGPPRTEAFF.

The J gene is TRBJ1-2, the V gene TRBV21-1; the table's TRBD1 call for D was not verified on the DNA. TRBV21-1 constitutes a pseudogene. This CDR3 has 14 amino acids. CDR3 sequence: CASSKRTANYGYTF. The CDR3 coding sequence is TGTGCCAGCAGCAAAAGGACAGCTAACTATGGCTACACCTTC.

The rearrangement uses TRBV18 and TRBJ1-1; possibly TRBD1 for D (5 bases). There are 17 residues in the CDR3. Germline CDR1 reads KGHSH; CDR2 reads LQKENI. V was trimmed by 3 bases and J by 2 bases, leaving 19 bases between them. This CDR3 reads CASSPQGVKRINTEAFF. CDR3 sequence (DNA): TGTGCCAGCTCACCCCAGGGAGTTAAAAGGATTAACACTGAAGCTTTCTTT.

In this sample, this clone turned up once. The chain has TRBV28 and TRBJ2-2; 8 bases agree with TRBD2. The CDR3 extends over 15 amino acids. In germline, CDR1 is MDHEN, CDR2 SYDVKM. V lost 6 bases to trimming and J lost 6 bases; unmatched junction nucleotides: 9. The CDR3 DNA is TGTGCCAGCAGGACCGACAGGCGGGGGGCCGGGGAGCTGTTTTTT. Protein product: CASRTDRRGAGELFF.

V is TRBV5-1 and J is TRBJ2-1, with D perhaps being TRBD1 or TRBD2 (5 bases each). Trimming pared 6 bases from V and 0 bases from J, leaving 13 bases between. There are 15 residues in the CDR3. Germline V gene sequence: CDR1 SGHRS, CDR2 YFSETQ. The CDR3 coding sequence is TGCGCCAGCAACGGGGCGAACCTCTCCTACAATGAGCAGTTCTTC. Protein sequence: CASNGANLSYNEQFF.

The rearrangement links TRBV27 to TRBJ1-1; D may be TRBD1 (5 bases). Looked up from germline, CDR1 is MNHEY and CDR2 is SMNVEV (reference sequence). The CDR3 is made up of 13 amino acids. V shed 6 bases and J shed 5 bases, with 13 bases lying between them. Here the CDR3 reads CASSEGDWTEAFF. CDR3 nucleotide sequence: TGTGCCAGCAGCGAAGGGGACTGGACTGAAGCTTTCTTT.

The chain couples TRBV27 to TRBJ2-1, with D unresolved. Trimming removed 8 bases from V and 1 base from J, with 6 bases in between. This CDR3 region has 12 residues. CDR1 is MNHEY, CDR2 SMNVEV, per germline (reference sequence). The CDR3 loop is CASGESYNEQFF. The CDR3 DNA reads TGTGCCAGCGGCGAATCCTACAATGAGCAGTTCTTC.